The sequence of this TCR beta chain was determined in a study of blood T cell repertoires in COVID-19. Background on the study: The origin of the acute and convalescent COVID-19 samples was the United States, Italy and Spain. PBMCs, B-cell-depleted T cells, or T cells provided the cDNA or gDNA that made up the material.

CDR1 and CDR2 from the germline V gene are LGHDT and YNNKEL (reference sequence). This CDR3 contains 16 residues. V lost 0 bases to trimming and J lost 6 bases; unmatched junction nucleotides: 7. Methods used by the authors: It was from reference gene primer amplification that nucleated cell counts were estimated. Profiled with immunoSEQ multiplex PCR; TCRdb holds only in-frame clones, not every one. The D gene and trimming were derived from the DNA, and the V and J assignments and clone size from that table. Of some 150,000 clones listed, around 90% were seen once; the top ten hold about 3.9%. Sequenced sample: peripheral blood. The chain uses TRBV3-1 (or the pseudogene TRBV3-2) and TRBJ2-2, with 7 bases fitting TRBD2. The clonotype was recovered from an older woman who had recovered from COVID-19. The CDR3 loop reads CASSQDRLAVAGELFF. In nucleotides, the CDR3 is TGTGCCAGCAGCCAAGATCGGCTAGCGGTTGCCGGGGAGCTGTTTTTT.